The subject of this entry is one T cell receptor beta chain. There is no known antigen for this receptor. Per-base qualities were not stored, and no clone one base away is much larger. This sample's time point label indicates: baseline before first vaccination. Vaccinee samples came from UK trials COV001 and COV002, including a single-blind randomized controlled phase 2/3 trial of AZD1222 (ChAdOx1 nCoV-19) in healthy adults. For TCRbeta chain sequencing, PBMC samples from trial participants were taken at day 0 and at day 28 after the second dose. This record belongs to a study of T cell responses to AZD1222 COVID-19 vaccine (dated by TCRdb to about 2021). Regarding the research as a whole: AZD1222 recipients with second doses at about 4 weeks or about 12 weeks were pooled, because spike-specific TCR depth and breadth did not differ between schedules. A total of approximately 250 trial participants underwent TCR sequencing, of whom about 200 had received two doses of AZD1222 and about 25 had received two doses of the MenACWY control vaccine. Trial participants were enrolled by age into 18-55, 56-69 and 70-plus year subgroups, with approximately 160, 26 and 62 TCR-sequenced participants respectively. Study-wide conclusions, independent of this receptor: Conclusions about previously exposed vaccinees were limited because only six or seven AZD1222 recipients were SARS-CoV-2 seropositive at baseline. Vaccine-associated CD4 TCRs spanned the whole spike protein, with dominant responses in regions 160-218 and 743-854. Because no day 14 peak-response samples were available, repertoires were characterized only after the peak T cell response. After two AZD1222 doses, spike-specific TCR breadth and depth were significantly higher than at day 0 and than in MenACWY recipients. Most participants were white British and females outnumbered males, and the authors suggested that clonal diversity may have been underestimated. Epitopes outside the regions mutated in the B.1.351 and B.1.1.7 variants were reportedly recognized by nearly half of the unique spike-specific TCRs. In the small 56-69-year group, the increase in depth fell short of significance, most likely because of low power.

The CDR3 regions of human TCRbeta chains were analyzed by immunosequencing. In the authors' own workflow: TCRs in the repertoires were compared against a reference library of SARS-CoV-2-specific TCRs that had been generated with the MIRA antigen-specificity platform. Breadth meant the fraction of unique TCRs that were SARS-CoV-2-associated, whereas depth meant the fraction of total T cells that were SARS-CoV-2-associated. Using the MIRA data, each spike-specific TCR was mapped to the spike region that the TCR reacts to and placed in a CD4 or CD8 class. Log10-transformed breadth and depth values were compared by one-way ANOVA with Sidak's multiple comparisons tests. TCRdb holds this immuneACCESS table with in-frame rearrangements only. Some clones are missing; in checked studies, unresolved V genes explain under half, and the rest has no known cause. V, J and clone size reflect that table, while D and trimming were determined from the DNA. In all, the sample holds approximately 140,000 clones, and less than 95% of those were seen once. About 3% of the sample comes from the top ten.

The TCR was taken from an adult in good health. Sequences were derived from peripheral blood, sampled on day 0 of AZD1222 vaccination.

The CDR3 sequence is CASSIDRGNQPQHF. The base sequence is TGTGCCAGTAGTATAGACAGGGGGAATCAGCCCCAGCATTTT. The rearrangement combines TRBV19 with TRBJ1-5, and 7 junctional nucleotides match TRBD1. CDR1 and CDR2 were assigned from the germline V gene (reference sequence) as LNHDA and SQIVND. Counted from cysteine to phenylalanine, this CDR3 has 14 amino acids. Only the CDR3 region is kept as DNA, spanning 42 bases read in frame from base 1. Germline trimming amounts to 0 bases on V and 4 bases on J, with 0 as the count of junction bases outside the gene matches.